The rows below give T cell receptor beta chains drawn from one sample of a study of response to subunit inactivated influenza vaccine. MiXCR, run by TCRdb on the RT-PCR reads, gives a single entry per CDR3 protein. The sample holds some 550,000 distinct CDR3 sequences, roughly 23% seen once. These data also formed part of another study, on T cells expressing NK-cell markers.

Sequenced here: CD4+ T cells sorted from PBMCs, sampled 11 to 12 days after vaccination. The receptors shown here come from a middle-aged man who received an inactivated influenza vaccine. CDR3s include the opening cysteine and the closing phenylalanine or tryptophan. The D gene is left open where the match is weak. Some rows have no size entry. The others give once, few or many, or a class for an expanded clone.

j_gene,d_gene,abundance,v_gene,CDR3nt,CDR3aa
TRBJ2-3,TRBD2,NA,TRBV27,TGTGCCAGCAGTCAGCTGACTAGCGGGGGCACAGATACGCAGTATTTT,CASSQLTSGGTDTQYF
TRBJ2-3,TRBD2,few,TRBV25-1,TGTGCCAGCGCGAGACTAGCGGGCACAGATACGCAGTATTTT,CASARLAGTDTQYF
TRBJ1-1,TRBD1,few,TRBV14,TGTGCCAGCAGCCGATTTGGGACAGAAAAAAACACTGAAGCTTTCTTT,CASSRFGTEKNTEAFF
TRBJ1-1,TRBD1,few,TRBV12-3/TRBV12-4,TGTGCCAGCAGAGGACAGGGGACGGGCACTGAAGCTTTCTTT,CASRGQGTGTEAFF
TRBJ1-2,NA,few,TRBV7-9,TGTGCCAGCAGCTACCCCTCGGGGAGTGGCTACACCTTC,CASSYPSGSGYTF
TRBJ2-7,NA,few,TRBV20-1,TGCAGTGCTAGACGGGACGACCGTGCCTACGAGCAGTACTTC,CSARRDDRAYEQYF
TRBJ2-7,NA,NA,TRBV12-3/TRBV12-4,TGTGCCAGCAGTTTATTGGGGGCCGAGCAGTACTTC,CASSLLGAEQYF
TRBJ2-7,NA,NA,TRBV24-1,TGTGCCACCAGTGATTTGGTGAACGAGCAGTACTTC,CATSDLVNEQYF
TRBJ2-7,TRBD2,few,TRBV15,TGTGCCACCAGCCTACGACTAGCGGGAGCCAACTCCTACGAGCAGTACTTC,CATSLRLAGANSYEQYF
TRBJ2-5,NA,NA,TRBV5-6,TGTGCCAGCAGCCCAGGTCCCGTAGAGGAGACCCAGTACTTC,CASSPGPVEETQYF
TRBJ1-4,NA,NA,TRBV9,TGTGCCAGCAGCGTAGCTACGGGGAGGGTTGGGGAAAAACTGTTTTTT,CASSVATGRVGEKLFF
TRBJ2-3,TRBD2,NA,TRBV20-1,TGCAGTGCTAGAGATCTATATGCGGGAGGAAGGGCAGATACGCAGTATTTT,CSARDLYAGGRADTQYF
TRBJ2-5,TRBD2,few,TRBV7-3,TGTGCCAGCAGCATAGCGGGGGGGGAGACCCAGTACTTC,CASSIAGGETQYF
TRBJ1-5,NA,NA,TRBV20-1,TGCAGTGCTAGAGATCACGGAGCCAATCAGCCCCAGCATTTT,CSARDHGANQPQHF
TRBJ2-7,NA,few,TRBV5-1,TGCGCCAGCACCTCCGCCGGTTCCTACGAGCAGTACTTC,CASTSAGSYEQYF
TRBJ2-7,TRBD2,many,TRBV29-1,TGCAGCGTTTCGGGCCGACTAGCGGTCCCTAGAGAGCAGTACTTC,CSVSGRLAVPREQYF
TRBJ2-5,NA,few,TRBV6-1,TGTGCCAGCAGTGGGAAACCCGGGACAAACCAAGAGACCCAGTACTTC,CASSGKPGTNQETQYF
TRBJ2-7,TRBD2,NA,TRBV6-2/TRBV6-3,TGTGCCAGCAGTTCGGGACTAGAAGAGCAGTACTTC,CASSSGLEEQYF
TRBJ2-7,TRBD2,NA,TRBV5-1,TGCGCCAGCAGCATCAAATGGGGGGGCGAGCAGTACTTC,CASSIKWGGEQYF
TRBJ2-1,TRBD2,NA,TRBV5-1,TGCGCCAGCAGCTTACCGACCAGCGGGAACCAGGGATTAAGCTCCTACAATGAGCAGTTCTTC,CASSLPTSGNQGLSSYNEQFF
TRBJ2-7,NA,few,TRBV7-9,TGTGCCAGCAGCTTCGGTCATGGGCTCGGCTACGAGCAGTACTTC,CASSFGHGLGYEQYF
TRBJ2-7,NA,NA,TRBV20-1,TGCAGTGCTAGAGATGTGGGCGAGCAGTACTTC,CSARDVGEQYF
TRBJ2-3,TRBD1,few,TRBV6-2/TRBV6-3,TGTGCCAGCAGTAGGGACAGGTTCCTGCAGTATTTT,CASSRDRFLQYF
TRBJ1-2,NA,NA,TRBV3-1,TGTGCCAGCAGCCGGGGCCAAGGCTACACCTTC,CASSRGQGYTF
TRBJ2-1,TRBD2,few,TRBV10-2,TGCGCCAGCGCAGGACTAGCGGGGGGCAATGAGCAGTTCTTC,CASAGLAGGNEQFF
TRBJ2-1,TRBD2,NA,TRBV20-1,TGCAGTGCTAGACGGACTAGCGGGAACCATGAGCAGTTCTTC,CSARRTSGNHEQFF
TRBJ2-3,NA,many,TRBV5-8,TGTGCCAGCAGCCACCGACAGTATGGCGCAGATACGCAGTATTTT,CASSHRQYGADTQYF
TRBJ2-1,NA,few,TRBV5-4,TGTGCCAGCAGCCCCCCGCCCCGACTAGTCGGTTCCTACAATGAGCAGTTCTTC,CASSPPPRLVGSYNEQFF
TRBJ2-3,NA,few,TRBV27,TGTGCCAGCAGTTTAATGAAGGGCACAGATACGCAGTATTTT,CASSLMKGTDTQYF
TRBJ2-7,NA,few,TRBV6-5,TGTGCCAGCGGATTACGGGGGGCATCCTACGAGCAGTACTTC,CASGLRGASYEQYF
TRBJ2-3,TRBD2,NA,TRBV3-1,TGTGCCAGCAGCCATAGGACTAGCCGGACAGATACGCAGTATTTT,CASSHRTSRTDTQYF
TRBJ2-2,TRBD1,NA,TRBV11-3,TGTGCCAGCAGCTGGGACAGTGCCGGGGAGCTGTTTTTT,CASSWDSAGELFF
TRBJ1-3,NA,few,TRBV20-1,TGCAGTGCTACAGGGGCCGCAGGATCCACCATATATTTT,CSATGAAGSTIYF
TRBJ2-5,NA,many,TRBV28,TGTGCCAGCAGCTCGGGCAACAAGGAGACCCAGTACTTC,CASSSGNKETQYF
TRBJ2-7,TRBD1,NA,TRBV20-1,TGCAGTGCCTACCCGGGACAGGGGGCCAACGAGCAGTACTTC,CSAYPGQGANEQYF
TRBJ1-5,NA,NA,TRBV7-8,TGTGCCAGCAGCCCGTTTAGGGGATCGCGCAATCAGCCCCAGCATTTT,CASSPFRGSRNQPQHF
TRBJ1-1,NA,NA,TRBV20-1,TGCAGTGCTAGAGCTTTACCCTCGAACACTGAAGCTTTCTTT,CSARALPSNTEAFF
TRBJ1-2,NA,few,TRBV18,TGTGCCAGCTCACCTCCGGTCGGGAGGGCCTATGGCTACACCTTC,CASSPPVGRAYGYTF
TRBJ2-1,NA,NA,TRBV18,TGTGCCAGCTCACAAAGACAGCTCTCCTACAATGAGCAGTTCTTC,CASSQRQLSYNEQFF
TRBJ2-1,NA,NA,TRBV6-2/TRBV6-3,TGTGCCAGCAGTTATTTACAGGAGGGGGACAATGAGCAGTTCTTC,CASSYLQEGDNEQFF
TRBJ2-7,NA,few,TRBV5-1,TGCGCCAGCAGCTTGGAAGGCAGGCTCCAGGAGCAGTACTTC,CASSLEGRLQEQYF
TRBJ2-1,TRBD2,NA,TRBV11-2,TGTGCCAGCAGCTTAGAGACCAGCGGGAGGCCCTACAATGAGCAGTTCTTC,CASSLETSGRPYNEQFF
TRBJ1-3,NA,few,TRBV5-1,TGCGCCAGCAGTACTGGGGCCGCATCGGGAAACACCATATATTTT,CASSTGAASGNTIYF
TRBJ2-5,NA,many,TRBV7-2,TGTGCCAGCAGTATTAGCGTTCAAGAGACCCAGTACTTC,CASSISVQETQYF
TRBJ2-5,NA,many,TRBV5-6,TGTGCCAGCAGCTTGTTGGGAGGACGGGGGCAAGAGACCCAGTACTTC,CASSLLGGRGQETQYF
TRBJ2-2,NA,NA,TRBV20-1,TGCAGTGTTTCAATCAGGGGGGTTCGAGGGGAGCTGTTTTTT,CSVSIRGVRGELFF
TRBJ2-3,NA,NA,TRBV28,TGTGCCAGCAGCCCGGCCCCAGTCGGAAATACGCAGTATTTT,CASSPAPVGNTQYF
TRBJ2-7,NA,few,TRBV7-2,TGTGCCAGCAGCCCGTCGTTCGCAGTTTCCTACGAGCAGTACTTC,CASSPSFAVSYEQYF
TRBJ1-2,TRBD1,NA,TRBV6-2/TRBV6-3,TGTGCCAGCAGGACAAGGACAGGGAACGATGGCTACACCTTC,CASRTRTGNDGYTF
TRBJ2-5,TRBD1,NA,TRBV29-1,TGCAGCGGGTACAGGGGTGGAGAGACCCAGTACTTC,CSGYRGGETQYF
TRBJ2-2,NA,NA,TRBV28,TGTGCCAGCAGTCTCGGGAAGACTGGGGACACCGGGGAGCTGTTTTTT,CASSLGKTGDTGELFF